The TCR beta chain under discussion was sequenced for a study of PD-L1 blockade in urothelial cancer. Overall study context: Administration of atezolizumab to patients began around 2014, at 1,200 mg intravenously every 3 weeks. The authors examined blood 3 weeks (second dose) and 6 weeks after treatment start. Blood samples had a median of around 150,000 T cells.

Worth noting for this clone: The antigen remains unidentified.

General study results and limits: Stronger expansion of tumor-associated clones in blood at 3 weeks distinguished durable-benefit patients.

The time point was: peripheral blood 6 weeks after treatment start. The CDR3 is 14 amino acids. Germline CDR1 reads SGHNT; CDR2 reads YYREEE (reference sequence). The repertoire was sequenced with immunoSEQ multiplex PCR; TCRdb's copy has only in-frame clones and lacks some. This sample has tens of thousands of clones; about 85% occur once, and the top ten carry less than 2%. This sequence originates from a man aged 50 to 60 with urothelial cancer. This specimen consisted of PBMCs, obtained around atezolizumab (anti-PD-L1) treatment. The V call is TRBV5-4, the J call TRBJ2-5, with a weak D call TRBD1 (5 bases). The DNA end favors TRBJ2-7, so the J call may be wrong. The CDR3 here is CASGSSGFIYEQYF. CDR3 in DNA: TGTGCCAGCGGATCTTCAGGGTTTATCTACGAGCAGTACTTC.